This T cell receptor (beta chain) was sequenced in a study of T cells in Graves' hyperthyroidism and ophthalmopathy. This clonotype showed up many times. Amplified regions were TCR beta CDR3 sequences from RNA transcripts. TCR CDR3 underwent first-round RT-PCR with the HTBI primer set. TCRdb itself ran the multiplex PCR reads through MiXCR, one entry per CDR3 protein. The data hold a few hundred thousand distinct CDR3 sequences, with around 45% observed a single time. Germline values: CDR1 SGHTA, CDR2 FQGTGA. V lost 4 bases and J lost 0, with 1 base in between. CDR3 size: 13 residues. V usage is TRBV7-3 and J usage is TRBJ2-6; D gene uncertain. The material sequenced was peripheral blood or thyroid tissue (not recorded which). The source is a woman in her late teens or twenties with Graves' hyperthyroidism. This CDR3 is CASSSSGANVLTF. CDR3 DNA: TGTGCCAGCAGCTCCTCTGGGGCCAACGTCCTGACTTTC.